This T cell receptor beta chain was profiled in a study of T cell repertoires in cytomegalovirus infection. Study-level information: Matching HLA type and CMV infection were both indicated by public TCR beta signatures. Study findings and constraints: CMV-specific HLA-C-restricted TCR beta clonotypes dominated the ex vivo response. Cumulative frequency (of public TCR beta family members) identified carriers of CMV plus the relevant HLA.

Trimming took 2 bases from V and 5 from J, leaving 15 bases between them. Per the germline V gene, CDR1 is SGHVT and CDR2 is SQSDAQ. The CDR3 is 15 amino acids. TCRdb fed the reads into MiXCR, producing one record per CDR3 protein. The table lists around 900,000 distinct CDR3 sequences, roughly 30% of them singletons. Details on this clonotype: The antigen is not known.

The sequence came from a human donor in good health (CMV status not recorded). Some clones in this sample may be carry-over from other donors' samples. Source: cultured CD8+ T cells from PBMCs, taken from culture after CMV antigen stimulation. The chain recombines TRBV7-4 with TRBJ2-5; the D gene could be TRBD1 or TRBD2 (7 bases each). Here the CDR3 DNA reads TGTGCCAGCAGCTTACGTAGACAGGGAGGGGAGACCCAGTACTTC. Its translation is CASSLRRQGGETQYF. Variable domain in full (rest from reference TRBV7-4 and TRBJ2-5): GAGVSQSPRYKVAKRGRDVALRCDSISGHVTLYWYRQTLGQGSEVLTYSQSDAQRDKSGRPSGRFSAERPERSVSTLKIQRTEQGDSAVYLCASSLRRQGGETQYFGPGTRLLVL.